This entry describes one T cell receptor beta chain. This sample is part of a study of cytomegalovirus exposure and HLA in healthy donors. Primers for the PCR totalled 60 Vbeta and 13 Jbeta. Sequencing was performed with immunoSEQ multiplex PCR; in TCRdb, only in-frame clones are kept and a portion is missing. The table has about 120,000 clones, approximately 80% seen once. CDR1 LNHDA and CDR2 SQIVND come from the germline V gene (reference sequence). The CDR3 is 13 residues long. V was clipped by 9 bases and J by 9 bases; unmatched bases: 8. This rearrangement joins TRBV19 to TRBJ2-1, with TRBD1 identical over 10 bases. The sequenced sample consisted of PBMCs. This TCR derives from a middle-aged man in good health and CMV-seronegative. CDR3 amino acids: CASLGQGRSEQFF. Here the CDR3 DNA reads TGTGCCAGCCTGGGACAGGGGAGGAGTGAGCAGTTCTTC. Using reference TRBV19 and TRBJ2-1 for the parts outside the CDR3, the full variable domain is DGGITQSPKYLFRKEGQNVTLSCEQNLNHDAMYWYRQDPGQGLRLIYYSQIVNDFQKGDIAEGYSVSREKKESFPLTVTSAQKNPTAFYLCASLGQGRSEQFFGPGTRLTVL.